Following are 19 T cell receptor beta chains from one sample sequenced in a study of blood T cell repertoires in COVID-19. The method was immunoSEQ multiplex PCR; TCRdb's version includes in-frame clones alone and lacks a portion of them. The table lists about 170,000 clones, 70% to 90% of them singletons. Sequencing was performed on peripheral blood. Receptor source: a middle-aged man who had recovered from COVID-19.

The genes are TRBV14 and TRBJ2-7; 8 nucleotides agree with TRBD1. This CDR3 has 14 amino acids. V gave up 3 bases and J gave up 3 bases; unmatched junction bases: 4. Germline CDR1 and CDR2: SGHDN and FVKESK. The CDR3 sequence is CASSHWTGSYEQYF. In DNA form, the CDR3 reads TGTGCCAGCAGCCATTGGACAGGGAGCTACGAGCAGTACTTC.

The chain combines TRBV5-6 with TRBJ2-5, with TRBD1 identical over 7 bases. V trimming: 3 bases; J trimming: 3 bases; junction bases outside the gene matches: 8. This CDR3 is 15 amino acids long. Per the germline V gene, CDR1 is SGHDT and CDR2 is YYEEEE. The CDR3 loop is CASSYPRQGEETQYF. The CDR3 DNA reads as TGTGCCAGCAGCTACCCTCGACAGGGCGAAGAGACCCAGTACTTC.

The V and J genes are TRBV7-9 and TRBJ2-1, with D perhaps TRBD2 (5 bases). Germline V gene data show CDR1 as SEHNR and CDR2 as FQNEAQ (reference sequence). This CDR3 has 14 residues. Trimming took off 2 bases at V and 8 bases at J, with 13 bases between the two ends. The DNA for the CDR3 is TGTGCCAGCAGCTTATCGGCGGGTCTGGATGAGCAGTTCTTC. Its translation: CASSLSAGLDEQFF.

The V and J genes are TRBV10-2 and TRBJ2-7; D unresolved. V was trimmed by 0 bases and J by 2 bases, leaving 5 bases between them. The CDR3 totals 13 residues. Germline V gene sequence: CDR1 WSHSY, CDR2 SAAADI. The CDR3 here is CASSESTTYEQYF. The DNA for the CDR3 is TGCGCCAGCAGTGAGTCCACAACCTACGAGCAGTACTTC.

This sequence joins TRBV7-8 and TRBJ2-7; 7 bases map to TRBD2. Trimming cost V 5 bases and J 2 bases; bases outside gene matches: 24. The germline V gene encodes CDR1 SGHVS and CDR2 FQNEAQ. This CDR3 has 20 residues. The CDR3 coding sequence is TGTGCCAGCAGCCCCCAGCGCGCGGGGTGGGGGGGACTTCTTACCTACGAGCAGTACTTC. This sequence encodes CASSPQRAGWGGLLTYEQYF. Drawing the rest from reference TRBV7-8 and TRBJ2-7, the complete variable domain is GAGVSQSPRYKVAKRGQDVALRCDPISGHVSLFWYQQALGQGPEFLTYFQNEAQLDKSGLPSDRFFAERPEGSVSTLKIQRTQQEDSAVYLCASSPQRAGWGGLLTYEQYFGPGTRLTVT.

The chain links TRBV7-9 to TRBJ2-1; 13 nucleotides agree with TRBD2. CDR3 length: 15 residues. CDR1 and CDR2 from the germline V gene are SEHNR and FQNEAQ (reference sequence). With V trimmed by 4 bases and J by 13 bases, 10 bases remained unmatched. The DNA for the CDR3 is TGTGCCAGCAGCTCCTCGGGACTAGCGGGACTTTTTCAGTTCTTC. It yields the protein CASSSSGLAGLFQFF.

CDR3 in amino acids: CASTRTLATNEKLFF. In nucleotides, the CDR3 is TGTGCCAGCACCAGGACACTTGCAACTAATGAAAAACTGTTTTTT. The chain recombines TRBV7-9 with TRBJ1-4; possible D gene TRBD1, 5 bases. Between the trimmed V and J ends, which lost 7 bases and 0 bases, there was a span of 12 bases. The CDR3 extends over 15 amino acids. Germline V gene lookup returns CDR1 SEHNR and CDR2 FQNEAQ (reference sequence). Using reference TRBV7-9 and TRBJ1-4 for the parts outside the CDR3, the full variable domain is DTGVSQNPRHKITKRGQNVTFRCDPISEHNRLYWYRQTLGQGPEFLTYFQNEAQLEKSRLLSDRFSAERPKGSFSTLEIQRTEQGDSAMYLCASTRTLATNEKLFFGSGTQLSVL.

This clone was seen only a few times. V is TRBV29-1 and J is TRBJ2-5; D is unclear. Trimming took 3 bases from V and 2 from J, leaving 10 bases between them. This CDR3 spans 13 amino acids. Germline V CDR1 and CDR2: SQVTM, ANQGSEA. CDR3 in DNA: TGCAGCGTTGAGGTTGGAGCTCAAGAGACCCAGTACTTC. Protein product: CSVEVGAQETQYF.

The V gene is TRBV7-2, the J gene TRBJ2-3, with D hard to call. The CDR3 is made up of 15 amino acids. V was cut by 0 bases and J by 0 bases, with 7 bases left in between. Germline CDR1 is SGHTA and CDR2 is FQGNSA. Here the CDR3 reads CASSLALPSTDTQYF. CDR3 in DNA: TGTGCCAGCAGCTTAGCCCTACCGAGCACAGATACGCAGTATTTT.

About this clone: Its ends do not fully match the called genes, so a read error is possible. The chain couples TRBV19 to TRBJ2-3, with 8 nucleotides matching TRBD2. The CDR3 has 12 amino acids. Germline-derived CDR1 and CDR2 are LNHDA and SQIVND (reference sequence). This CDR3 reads CASSMLGSGSCF. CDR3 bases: TGTGCCAGTAGTATGTTGGGGAGCGGGAGTTGTTTT.

CDR3 loop: CAWSESSRGYETQYF. CDR3 sequence (DNA): TGTGCCTGGAGTGAAAGCTCCAGGGGTTACGAGACCCAGTACTTC. The chain carries TRBV30 and TRBJ2-5; the D gene is possibly TRBD1 (6 bases). Germline V CDR1 and CDR2: GTSNPN, SVGIG (reference sequence). Trimming left V 1 base short and J 5 bases short, with 17 bases between. The CDR3 has 15 residues.

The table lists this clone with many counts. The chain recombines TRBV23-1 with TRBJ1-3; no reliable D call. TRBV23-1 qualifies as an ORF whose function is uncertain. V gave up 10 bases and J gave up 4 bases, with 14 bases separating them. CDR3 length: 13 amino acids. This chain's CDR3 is CAISYHSGNTIYF. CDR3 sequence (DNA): TGCGCCATATCTTACCACTCGGGAAACACCATATATTTT.

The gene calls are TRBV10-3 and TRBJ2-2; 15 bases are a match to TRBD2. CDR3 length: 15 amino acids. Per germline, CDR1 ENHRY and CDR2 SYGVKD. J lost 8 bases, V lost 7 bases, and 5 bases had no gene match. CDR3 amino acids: CAITPGLAGGGELFF. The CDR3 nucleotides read TGTGCCATCACCCCGGGACTAGCGGGAGGTGGGGAGCTGTTTTTT.

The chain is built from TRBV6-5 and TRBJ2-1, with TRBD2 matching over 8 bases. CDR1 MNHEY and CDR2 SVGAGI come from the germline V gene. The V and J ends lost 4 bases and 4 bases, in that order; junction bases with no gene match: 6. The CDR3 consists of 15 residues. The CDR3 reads CASSFARGGYNEQFF. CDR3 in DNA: TGTGCCAGCAGTTTCGCACGGGGGGGATACAATGAGCAGTTCTTC.

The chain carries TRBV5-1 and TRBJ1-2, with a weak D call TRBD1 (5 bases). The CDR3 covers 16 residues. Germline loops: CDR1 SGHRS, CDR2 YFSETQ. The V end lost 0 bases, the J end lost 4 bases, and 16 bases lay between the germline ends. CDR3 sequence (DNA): TGCGCCAGCAGCTTGGACGGGGGTTCAGGGTCCTATGGCTACACCTTC. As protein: CASSLDGGSGSYGYTF.

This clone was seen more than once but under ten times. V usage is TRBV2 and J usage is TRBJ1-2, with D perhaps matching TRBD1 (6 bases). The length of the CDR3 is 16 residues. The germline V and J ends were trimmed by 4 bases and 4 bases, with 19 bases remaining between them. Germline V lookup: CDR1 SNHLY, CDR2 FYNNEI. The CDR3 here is CASSGTATRYGYGYTF. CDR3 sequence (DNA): TGTGCCAGCAGTGGGACAGCCACGAGGTATGGCTATGGCTACACCTTC.

In nucleotides, the CDR3 is TGTGCCAGCAGTTTCCAGGGCCGGTCACACGAGCAGTACTTC. Residues: CASSFQGRSHEQYF. The rearrangement links TRBV28 to TRBJ2-7, with a tentative D call TRBD1 (5 bases). Germline CDR1 and CDR2: MDHEN and SYDVKM. The ends were cut back, 3 bases at V and 5 bases at J, with 14 bases in the middle. This CDR3 comprises 14 residues.

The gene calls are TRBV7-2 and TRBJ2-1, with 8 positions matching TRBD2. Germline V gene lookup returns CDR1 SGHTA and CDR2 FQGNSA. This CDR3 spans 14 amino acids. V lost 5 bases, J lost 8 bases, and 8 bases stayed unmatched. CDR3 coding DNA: TGTGCCAGCAGCCAGCGGGAGACCCTATATGAGCAGTTCTTC. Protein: CASSQRETLYEQFF.

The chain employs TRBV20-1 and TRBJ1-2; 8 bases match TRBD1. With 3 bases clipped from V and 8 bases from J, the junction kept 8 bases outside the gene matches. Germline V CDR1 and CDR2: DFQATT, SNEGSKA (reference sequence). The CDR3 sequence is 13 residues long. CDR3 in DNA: TGCAGTGCTAGTAGTCAGGGGGCGGGAGGCTACACCTTC. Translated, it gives CSASSQGAGGYTF.